A selection of T cell receptor beta chains follows, all from one sample in a study of cytomegalovirus exposure and HLA in healthy donors. Assay used: immunoSEQ multiplex PCR; TCRdb lists only in-frame clones, some missing. The sample lists under 35,000 clones; about three fifths were seen once. Material for sequencing was PBMCs. These receptors were collected from a man aged 45-65 years in good health and CMV-seropositive. Each CDR3 is given with its conserved first and last residue. The D gene is left open where the match is weak. Size tells how often a clone was seen (once, few, many) or the class of an expanded clone, and some rows leave it out.

CDR3nt: TGCAGCGTTGAAGGTACGGGGTCCTACAATGAGCAGTTCTTC; CDR3aa: CSVEGTGSYNEQFF; v_gene: TRBV29-1; j_gene: TRBJ2-1; d_gene: -; abundance: -
CDR3nt: TGCGCCAGCAGCCAAGCCTATCTAGCGCTGGACACCTACGAGCAGTACTTC; CDR3aa: CASSQAYLALDTYEQYF; v_gene: TRBV4-1; j_gene: TRBJ2-7; d_gene: -; abundance: few
CDR3nt: TGTGCCAGCAGCCTCCTCGGGATTCAAGAGACCCAGTACTTC; CDR3aa: CASSLLGIQETQYF; v_gene: TRBV11-2; j_gene: TRBJ2-5; d_gene: -; abundance: -
CDR3nt: TGCGCCAGCAGCTTCGCCGGGACAAGCAAGGAGACCCAGTACTTC; CDR3aa: CASSFAGTSKETQYF; v_gene: TRBV5-1; j_gene: TRBJ2-5; d_gene: -; abundance: -
CDR3nt: TGTGCCAGCAGCTTAGCCGGCTCCTACGAGCAGTACTTC; CDR3aa: CASSLAGSYEQYF; v_gene: TRBV7-9; j_gene: TRBJ2-7; d_gene: -; abundance: few
CDR3nt: TGTGCCAGCAGCTTGGGGACTAGCGATGTGGAGACCCAGTACTTC; CDR3aa: CASSLGTSDVETQYF; v_gene: TRBV7-9; j_gene: TRBJ2-5; d_gene: TRBD2; abundance: -
CDR3nt: TGTGCCAGCAGTCAGGGGTCCTACGAGCAGTACTTC; CDR3aa: CASSQGSYEQYF; v_gene: TRBV28; j_gene: TRBJ2-7; d_gene: -; abundance: -
CDR3nt: TGTGCCAGCAGCTTAGGAGGGAACCCTGGAAACACCATATATTTT; CDR3aa: CASSLGGNPGNTIYF; v_gene: TRBV7-3; j_gene: TRBJ1-3; d_gene: -; abundance: few
CDR3nt: TGTGCCACCAGCAGAGAACTAGCGGGGGGGCAGGAGACCCAGTACTTC; CDR3aa: CATSRELAGGQETQYF; v_gene: TRBV15; j_gene: TRBJ2-5; d_gene: TRBD2; abundance: -
CDR3nt: TGCAGCGTTGAAGAGACAGATACTAACTATGGCTACACCTTC; CDR3aa: CSVEETDTNYGYTF; v_gene: TRBV29-1; j_gene: TRBJ1-2; d_gene: -; abundance: -
CDR3nt: TGCGCCAGCAGCTTGGGAACAGGGGAATTATACGAGCAGTACTTC; CDR3aa: CASSLGTGELYEQYF; v_gene: TRBV5-1; j_gene: TRBJ2-7; d_gene: TRBD1; abundance: few
CDR3nt: TGTGCCAGCAGTGCCGGACAGGAGGGCACAGATACGCAGTATTTT; CDR3aa: CASSAGQEGTDTQYF; v_gene: TRBV2; j_gene: TRBJ2-3; d_gene: TRBD1; abundance: few
CDR3nt: TGTGCCAGCAGCTCCCTAGGACAGTACACTGAAGCTTTCTTT; CDR3aa: CASSSLGQYTEAFF; v_gene: TRBV7-3; j_gene: TRBJ1-1; d_gene: -; abundance: -
CDR3nt: TGTGCCAGCAAAAGCGGAAATTGGGAGCAGTTCTTC; CDR3aa: CASKSGNWEQFF; v_gene: TRBV6-5; j_gene: TRBJ2-1; d_gene: -; abundance: -
CDR3nt: TGTGCCAGCAGCGGGTCGGGCAGGGTCTACGAGCAGTACTTC; CDR3aa: CASSGSGRVYEQYF; v_gene: TRBV14; j_gene: TRBJ2-7; d_gene: -; abundance: -
CDR3nt: TGTGCCAGCAGCCAAGGGTATCGGTCACCCCTCCACTTT; CDR3aa: CASSQGYRSPLHF; v_gene: TRBV14; j_gene: TRBJ1-6; d_gene: -; abundance: -
CDR3nt: TGCGCCAGCAGCTTAGGGACAGGGGGCTACGAGCAGTACTTC; CDR3aa: CASSLGTGGYEQYF; v_gene: TRBV5-1; j_gene: TRBJ2-7; d_gene: TRBD1; abundance: few
CDR3nt: TGTGCCAGCAGTGAGACTAGCGGGGGGAACACCGGGGAGCTGTTTTTT; CDR3aa: CASSETSGGNTGELFF; v_gene: TRBV2; j_gene: TRBJ2-2; d_gene: TRBD2; abundance: -
CDR3nt: TGTGCCAGCTCACCAGCTGGGAGGGTGGGTCAGCCCCAGCATTTT; CDR3aa: CASSPAGRVGQPQHF; v_gene: TRBV18; j_gene: TRBJ1-5; d_gene: -; abundance: -
CDR3nt: TGCGCCAGCAGCCAAGGAGGGGGACAGCTAAACTATGGCTACACCTTC; CDR3aa: CASSQGGGQLNYGYTF; v_gene: TRBV5-1; j_gene: TRBJ1-2; d_gene: TRBD1; abundance: -
CDR3nt: TGCGCCAGCAGCCTAAACAGGGACAGGGGCTCCTACGAGCAGTACTTC; CDR3aa: CASSLNRDRGSYEQYF; v_gene: TRBV4-1; j_gene: TRBJ2-7; d_gene: TRBD1; abundance: -
CDR3nt: TGCAGCGTTTCCGGACTTCTTCTTGGGGAGACCCAGTACTTC; CDR3aa: CSVSGLLLGETQYF; v_gene: TRBV29-1; j_gene: TRBJ2-5; d_gene: -; abundance: -
CDR3nt: TGTGCCAGCGGGAAGCGGCTTGGGGAGACCCAGTACTTC; CDR3aa: CASGKRLGETQYF; v_gene: TRBV6-5; j_gene: TRBJ2-5; d_gene: -; abundance: -
CDR3nt: TGTGCCAGTAGGAGGGACAGGGTAGGCAATCAGCCCCAGCATTTT; CDR3aa: CASRRDRVGNQPQHF; v_gene: TRBV19; j_gene: TRBJ1-5; d_gene: TRBD1; abundance: -
CDR3nt: TGTGCCAGCAGCCCATCTAGCCTCAGGACAGATACGCAGTATTTT; CDR3aa: CASSPSSLRTDTQYF; v_gene: TRBV9; j_gene: TRBJ2-3; d_gene: -; abundance: -
CDR3nt: TGCAGCGCCGGACAGGGGATAAACAAAAACATTCAGTACTTC; CDR3aa: CSAGQGINKNIQYF; v_gene: TRBV29-1; j_gene: TRBJ2-4; d_gene: TRBD1; abundance: -
CDR3nt: TGTGCCAGCAGCCCGGGACAGCTCTCTGGAAACACCATATATTTT; CDR3aa: CASSPGQLSGNTIYF; v_gene: TRBV7-9; j_gene: TRBJ1-3; d_gene: TRBD1; abundance: -
CDR3nt: TGTGCCAGCAGCTTAACAGGGGGCGGATCTTTCCAGGCCCAGCATTTT; CDR3aa: CASSLTGGGSFQAQHF; v_gene: TRBV7-2; j_gene: TRBJ1-5; d_gene: TRBD1; abundance: -
CDR3nt: TGTGCCAGCAGCCCCTTATCCGGGGAGCAGTACTTC; CDR3aa: CASSPLSGEQYF; v_gene: TRBV9; j_gene: TRBJ2-7; d_gene: -; abundance: few
CDR3nt: TGTGCCAGCAGCTTACCGCGCCTCACCCGGGAGACCCAGTACTTC; CDR3aa: CASSLPRLTRETQYF; v_gene: TRBV7-8; j_gene: TRBJ2-5; d_gene: -; abundance: -
CDR3nt: TGTGCCAGCAGTGTACCACTGGCTAGGCACAATGAGCAGTTCTTC; CDR3aa: CASSVPLARHNEQFF; v_gene: TRBV28; j_gene: TRBJ2-1; d_gene: -; abundance: -
CDR3nt: TGTGCCAGCAGCCTGAAGCGGGGGGGCCTGGATGAGCAGTTCTTC; CDR3aa: CASSLKRGGLDEQFF; v_gene: TRBV4-2; j_gene: TRBJ2-1; d_gene: TRBD2; abundance: once
CDR3nt: TGTGCCAGCAGCCCCCGGATAAGGGGTAGAAATTCACCCCTCCACTTT; CDR3aa: CASSPRIRGRNSPLHF; v_gene: TRBV11-1; j_gene: TRBJ1-6; d_gene: -; abundance: -
CDR3nt: TGTGCCAGCCTCCAGGGGGCGCATGCCAAAAACATTCAGTACTTC; CDR3aa: CASLQGAHAKNIQYF; v_gene: TRBV2; j_gene: TRBJ2-4; d_gene: TRBD1; abundance: -
CDR3nt: TGTGCCAGCAGCCAAAGCTCAGATACGCAGTATTTT; CDR3aa: CASSQSSDTQYF; v_gene: TRBV27; j_gene: TRBJ2-3; d_gene: -; abundance: -
CDR3nt: TGCGCCAGCAGTGGTGCTAGCGGCTACTACAATGAGCAGTTCTTC; CDR3aa: CASSGASGYYNEQFF; v_gene: TRBV10-1; j_gene: TRBJ2-1; d_gene: TRBD2; abundance: -
CDR3nt: TGCAGCGTTGCGGAGGGGGGGTGGGATCAGCCCCAGCATTTT; CDR3aa: CSVAEGGWDQPQHF; v_gene: TRBV29-1; j_gene: TRBJ1-5; d_gene: -; abundance: -
CDR3nt: TGTGCCTGGAGTCGGGGGGATGATCAGCCCCAGCATTTT; CDR3aa: CAWSRGDDQPQHF; v_gene: TRBV30; j_gene: TRBJ1-5; d_gene: -; abundance: few
CDR3nt: TGCGCCAGCAGCACCGGGACACCGGCCTACGAGCAGTACTTC; CDR3aa: CASSTGTPAYEQYF; v_gene: TRBV5-1; j_gene: TRBJ2-7; d_gene: -; abundance: -
CDR3nt: TGTGCCAGTATCCAAGGGGGTACTAATGAAAAACTGTTTTTT; CDR3aa: CASIQGGTNEKLFF; v_gene: TRBV19; j_gene: TRBJ1-4; d_gene: -; abundance: few
CDR3nt: TGTGCCAGCAGCCCCTTGGGACTAGCATCCAATGAGCAGTTCTTC; CDR3aa: CASSPLGLASNEQFF; v_gene: TRBV7-8; j_gene: TRBJ2-1; d_gene: TRBD2; abundance: -
CDR3nt: TGTGCCCAGGGGGGACTGAATGTAGCTAACTATGGCTACACCTTC; CDR3aa: CAQGGLNVANYGYTF; v_gene: TRBV30; j_gene: TRBJ1-2; d_gene: TRBD1; abundance: -
CDR3nt: TGTGCCAGCAGCGTCCGGCAGGGACTCGGTGAGACCCAGTACTTC; CDR3aa: CASSVRQGLGETQYF; v_gene: TRBV9; j_gene: TRBJ2-5; d_gene: -; abundance: -
CDR3nt: TGTGCCAGCAGTTACTCGTTTACGGGGGTTGAGACCCAGTACTTC; CDR3aa: CASSYSFTGVETQYF; v_gene: TRBV6-5; j_gene: TRBJ2-5; d_gene: -; abundance: few
CDR3nt: TGTGCCAGCAGCTTATTCGGTCCTCTGGATGAGCAGTTCTTC; CDR3aa: CASSLFGPLDEQFF; v_gene: TRBV7-2; j_gene: TRBJ2-1; d_gene: -; abundance: few